This T cell receptor (beta chain) was captured by sequencing in a study of blood T cell repertoires in COVID-19. The overall study: Sites in the United States, Italy and Spain provided acute and convalescent COVID-19 samples.

The germline CDR1 and CDR2 sequences are KGHDR and SFDVKD. V lost 3 bases, J lost 6 bases, and 4 bases stayed unmatched. The CDR3 has 15 residues. Source study methods: Reference gene primer amplification yielded estimated nucleated cell counts. TCRdb's table, derived via immunoSEQ multiplex PCR, lists solely in-frame clones and lacks some. V and J calls and clone size are those listed in that table; D and trimming were worked out from the DNA. Of about 260,000 clones listed, around nine tenths were seen once; the top ten hold around 8.8%. The sample taken for sequencing was peripheral blood. This TCR derives from a man aged 40-49 years with active or convalescent COVID-19. The rearrangement joins TRBV24-1 to TRBJ2-1; TRBD1 aligns across 10 bases. CDR3 in amino acids: CATSDLRDRGNEQFF. The CDR3 coding sequence is TGTGCCACCAGTGATCTCCGGGACAGGGGCAATGAGCAGTTCTTC.